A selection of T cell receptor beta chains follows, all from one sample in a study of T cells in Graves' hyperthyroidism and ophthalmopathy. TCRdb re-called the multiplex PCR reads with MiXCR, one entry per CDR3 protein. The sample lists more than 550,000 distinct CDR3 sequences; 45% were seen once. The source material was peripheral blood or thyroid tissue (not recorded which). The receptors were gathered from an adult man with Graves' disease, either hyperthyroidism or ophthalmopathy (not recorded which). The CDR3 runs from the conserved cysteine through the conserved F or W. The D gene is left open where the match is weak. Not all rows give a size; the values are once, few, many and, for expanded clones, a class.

TGTGCTAGCATTTCGACAGGGGCCACGGGAAACACCATATATTTT,CASISTGATGNTIYF,TRBV11-1,TRBD1,TRBJ1-3,.
TGCGCCAGCAAATGGGACAGGGCTGGAAACACCATATATTTT,CASKWDRAGNTIYF,TRBV10-2,TRBD1,TRBJ1-3,many
TGTGCCAGCTCACCGATCCCGGGCGGGAGTGAAAAACTGTTTTTT,CASSPIPGGSEKLFF,TRBV2,.,TRBJ1-4,.
TGTGCCAGCAGTCCCCGGGACAGGGGGCAAGAGACCCAGTACTTC,CASSPRDRGQETQYF,TRBV6-1,TRBD1,TRBJ2-5,.
TGTGCCAGCAGCGCCGGCGGGAATCCTCAAGAGACCCAGTACTTC,CASSAGGNPQETQYF,TRBV7-8,.,TRBJ2-5,.
TGCGCCAGCAGCGCCCGGGGGACCCTACAAGAGACCCAGTACTTC,CASSARGTLQETQYF,TRBV10-1,.,TRBJ2-5,.
TGTGCCACCAGTGCGTCAGGGGAGCTGTTTTTT,CATSASGELFF,TRBV24-1,.,TRBJ2-2,few
TGTGCCAGCAGGCACGACAGGGACACTGAAGCTTTCTTT,CASRHDRDTEAFF,TRBV6-1,TRBD1,TRBJ1-1,once
TGTGCCAGCAGCTTATTGGGGGGCACTAATGAAAAACTGTTTTTT,CASSLLGGTNEKLFF,TRBV7-8,.,TRBJ1-4,.
TGTGCCATCAGTGAAGCGGGGTTTGGAGGGGCGGAGACCCAGTACTTC,CAISEAGFGGAETQYF,TRBV6-1,TRBD2,TRBJ2-5,.
TGTGCCAATGTCTTGGACAGGGCTTGGGAGACCCAGTACTTC,CANVLDRAWETQYF,TRBV25-1,TRBD1,TRBJ2-5,few
TGTGCCAGTAGTATTCGGGGGCACACGTCCTACGAGCAGTACTTC,CASSIRGHTSYEQYF,TRBV19,.,TRBJ2-7,.
TGTGCCACCGCACCAAGGTCTGGAAACACCATATATTTT,CATAPRSGNTIYF,TRBV6-1,.,TRBJ1-3,once
TGCAGCGTAGACGAGTCAGGGGACTATGGCTACACCTTC,CSVDESGDYGYTF,TRBV29-1,.,TRBJ1-2,once
TGTGCCAGTAGTGTGGACAGCTTGGTCACTGAAGCTTTCTTT,CASSVDSLVTEAFF,TRBV19,.,TRBJ1-1,few
TGTGCCAGCAGAGTTGGGGGGCGCGATGAAAAACTGTTTTTT,CASRVGGRDEKLFF,TRBV25-1,.,TRBJ1-4,.
TGTGCCAGCAGCGCGACAGGGGGCGAGGATGAAAAACTGTTTTTT,CASSATGGEDEKLFF,TRBV9,TRBD1,TRBJ1-4,many
TGCGCCAGCAGCTCGGGGGGGTCTGGGGCCAACGTCCTGACTTTC,CASSSGGSGANVLTF,TRBV5-1,TRBD2,TRBJ2-6,many
TGCAGTGCTAAGGGACAGCTCAATCAGCCCCAGCATTTT,CSAKGQLNQPQHF,TRBV20-1,TRBD1,TRBJ1-5,many
TGTGCCACCAGCAGGGGGGAGCTGTTTTTT,CATSRGELFF,TRBV15,.,TRBJ2-2,.
TGTGCCAGCAACGCGGAGGACGGTTCACCCCTCCACTTT,CASNAEDGSPLHF,TRBV6-1,.,TRBJ1-6,.
TGCAGTGCTAGAGTGGGGACTAGCAACACCGGGGAGCTGTTTTTT,CSARVGTSNTGELFF,TRBV20-1,TRBD2,TRBJ2-2,few
TGTGCCAGCAGCGTAAGCGCAGGGGGAGGCTACGAGCAGTACTTC,CASSVSAGGGYEQYF,TRBV9,.,TRBJ2-7,few
TGTGCCAGCAGTTACCCCGACACTCGGTACAACACCGAGGAGCTGTTTTTT,CASSYPDTRYNTEELFF,TRBV10-3,.,TRBJ2-2,once
TGTGCCAGTAGGACAGGGGGGGGGGCCCAGCATTTT,CASRTGGGAQHF,TRBV6-1,TRBD1,TRBJ1-5,.
TGTGCCAGCAGGACGCCGTCCCATGACACTGAAGCTTTCTTT,CASRTPSHDTEAFF,TRBV5-5,.,TRBJ1-1,.
TGTACCACCAGCAGAGGAGGCAGGCAAGAGACCCAGTACTTC,CTTSRGGRQETQYF,TRBV15,.,TRBJ2-5,.
TGTGCCAGCAGTTCGAACAAGGCGCCCGTTAACTATGGCTACACCTTC,CASSSNKAPVNYGYTF,TRBV12-3/TRBV12-4,.,TRBJ1-2,few
TGTGCCAGCAGCTTAGGGGGGGCTTCCTCGTACGAGCAGTACTTC,CASSLGGASSYEQYF,TRBV7-3,.,TRBJ2-7,.
TGTGCCAGCAGTGGCGAGGGCGGGCGGGTGCCCCAGCATTTT,CASSGEGGRVPQHF,TRBV2,.,TRBJ1-5,many
TGTGCCAGCAGCTTCGATATTGGACCAGATCAGCCCCAGCATTTT,CASSFDIGPDQPQHF,TRBV11-2,.,TRBJ1-5,.
TGTGCCAGTAGTATAACTCTAGCGGGAGGTCCGTCGGGCGAGCAGTACTTC,CASSITLAGGPSGEQYF,TRBV19,TRBD2,TRBJ2-7,few
TGTGCCAGCAGTTTTGGGCAGGGACCATCTGAAGCTTTCTTT,CASSFGQGPSEAFF,TRBV12-3/TRBV12-4,.,TRBJ1-1,few
TGCAGTGCTAGAGTAGGACAGAATGAGCAGTTCTTC,CSARVGQNEQFF,TRBV20-1,.,TRBJ2-1,.
TGTGCCAGCAGTGAAGCAGGCCGATCACCCCTCCACTTT,CASSEAGRSPLHF,TRBV6-1,.,TRBJ1-6,many
TGTGCCAGCAGCCAAAGCGGGCGGGAGACCCAGTACTTC,CASSQSGRETQYF,TRBV7-2,.,TRBJ2-5,many
TGTGCCAGCAGCCGGACTCGGGGGACCGGGGAGCTGTTTTTT,CASSRTRGTGELFF,TRBV7-9,.,TRBJ2-2,.
TGTGCCACCAGTGACAGGACAGGGAACACCGGGGAGCTGTTTTTT,CATSDRTGNTGELFF,TRBV24-1,TRBD1,TRBJ2-2,many
TGTGCCAGCAGCTTAGACAGAACAAAACTGTTTTTT,CASSLDRTKLFF,TRBV7-9,.,TRBJ1-4,many
TGTGCCAGCAGCTTTCCGGGACAGGGAAAAGGGATGAACACTGAAGCTTTCTTT,CASSFPGQGKGMNTEAFF,TRBV7-9,TRBD1,TRBJ1-1,.
TGCAGCGCCAGGACAGGGGTTGGCTACACCTTC,CSARTGVGYTF,TRBV29-1,TRBD1,TRBJ1-2,.
TGTGCCAGCAGACCGACAGGCTACACAGATACGCAGTATTTT,CASRPTGYTDTQYF,TRBV7-3,.,TRBJ2-3,once
TGTGCCAGCAGCTTAGGTGGGGGGACCTATGGCTACACCTTC,CASSLGGGTYGYTF,TRBV7-9,.,TRBJ1-2,many
TGTGCCAGCAGCTTGCGGGGGGGGTCAGAGACCCAGTACTTC,CASSLRGGSETQYF,TRBV7-2,TRBD2,TRBJ2-5,.
TGCAGCGTTGAGGGACACGAGAACACCATATATTTT,CSVEGHENTIYF,TRBV29-1,.,TRBJ1-3,few